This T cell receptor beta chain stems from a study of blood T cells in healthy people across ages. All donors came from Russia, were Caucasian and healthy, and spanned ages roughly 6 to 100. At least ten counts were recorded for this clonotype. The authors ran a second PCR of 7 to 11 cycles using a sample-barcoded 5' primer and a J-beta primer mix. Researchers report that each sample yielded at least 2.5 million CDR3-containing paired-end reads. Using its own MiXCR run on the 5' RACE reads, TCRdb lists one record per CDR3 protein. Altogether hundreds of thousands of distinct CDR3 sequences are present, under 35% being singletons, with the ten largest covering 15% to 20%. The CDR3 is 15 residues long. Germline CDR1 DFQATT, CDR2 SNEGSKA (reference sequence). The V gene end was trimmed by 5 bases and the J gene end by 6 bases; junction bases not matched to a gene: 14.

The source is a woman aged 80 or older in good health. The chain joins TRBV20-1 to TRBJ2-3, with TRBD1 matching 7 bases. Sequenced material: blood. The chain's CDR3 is CSARKAETGLDTQYF. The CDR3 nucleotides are TGCAGTGCTCGGAAGGCCGAGACAGGGCTGGATACGCAGTATTTT.